A selection of T cell receptor beta chains follows, all from one sample in a study of vaccination effects on CD4 cells after COVID-19. Repertoires were generated with immunoSEQ multiplex PCR, while TCRdb's copy carries only in-frame clones and drops some. Among tens of thousands of clones listed, 65% to 75% were seen once. The antigens of these receptors remain unknown. Material: CD4+ T cells from PBMCs cultured with a peptide pool, obtained before COVID-19 vaccination. These receptors all come from a human donor who had a prior SARS-CoV-2 infection. CDR3s include the opening cysteine and the closing phenylalanine or tryptophan. The D gene is left open where the match is weak. Part of the rows lack a size; the others show once, few, many or a class for expanded clones.

J,V,size,D,CDR3,DNA
TRBJ2-1,TRBV10-3,.,TRBD2,CAIRPGLVTAEQFF,TGTGCCATCAGGCCGGGACTAGTAACTGCTGAGCAGTTCTTC
TRBJ1-1,TRBV30,.,TRBD1,CAWCLDRYTEAFF,TGTGCCTGGTGTTTGGACAGGTACACTGAAGCTTTCTTT
TRBJ2-5,TRBV5-1,.,TRBD2,CASSFLAGAMGETQYF,TGCGCCAGCAGCTTTCTAGCGGGGGCGATGGGGGAGACCCAGTACTTC
TRBJ1-6,TRBV4-3,few,.,CASSQDLGRANSPLHF,TGCGCCAGCAGCCAAGATCTGGGCAGGGCTAATTCACCCCTCCACTTT
TRBJ1-2,TRBV3-1/TRBV3-2,.,.,CASSHPVLSYYGYTF,TGTGCCAGCAGCCACCCCGTCCTCAGCTACTATGGCTACACCTTC
TRBJ1-6,TRBV10-3,.,.,CAIRQELHNSPLHF,TGTGCCATCAGACAGGAGCTTCATAATTCACCCCTCCACTTT
TRBJ1-1,TRBV14,few,.,CASSQDSVTGVAFF,TGTGCCAGCAGCCAAGATAGTGTTACGGGCGTGGCTTTCTTT
TRBJ1-2,TRBV6-5,.,.,CASRLDRWHGYTF,TGTGCCAGCAGACTTGACAGGTGGCATGGCTACACCTTC
TRBJ1-3,TRBV7-8,.,TRBD1,CASSLEGTGAGNTIYF,TGTGCCAGCAGCTTAGAGGGGACAGGGGCTGGAAACACCATATATTTT
TRBJ1-5,TRBV7-2,.,.,CASSLLGGGEPQHF,TGTGCCAGCAGCTTATTGGGGGGAGGGGAGCCCCAGCATTTT
TRBJ1-2,TRBV28,.,TRBD1,CASNDQGGGYGYTF,TGTGCCAGCAACGACCAGGGGGGGGGATATGGCTACACCTTC
TRBJ2-7,TRBV6-5,.,TRBD2,CASRLAGTSSYEQYF,TGTGCCAGCAGACTAGCGGGGACAAGCTCCTACGAGCAGTACTTC
TRBJ1-1,TRBV5-1,.,.,CASRPFQVIHTEAFF,TGCGCCAGCAGACCTTTCCAGGTGATTCACACTGAAGCTTTCTTT
TRBJ2-5,TRBV6-1,.,.,CASSEALLVQETQYF,TGTGCCAGCAGTGAAGCGCTACTTGTCCAAGAGACCCAGTACTTC
TRBJ1-1,TRBV7-2,.,.,CASSLDRSRAFF,TGTGCCAGCAGCTTAGACAGGTCCCGAGCTTTCTTT
TRBJ2-1,TRBV7-9,.,.,CASSLAGGREQFF,TGTGCCAGCAGCTTAGCGGGGGGGCGTGAGCAGTTCTTC
TRBJ1-4,TRBV9,.,.,CASSVGQGNEKLFF,TGTGCCAGCAGCGTGGGGCAGGGTAATGAAAAACTGTTTTTT
TRBJ1-1,TRBV7-9,.,.,CASSLGVGDTEAFF,TGTGCCAGCAGCCTTGGGGTGGGGGACACTGAAGCTTTCTTT
TRBJ1-1,TRBV7-2,.,.,CASSLFGTVNTEAFF,TGTGCCAGCAGCTTATTTGGAACAGTGAACACTGAAGCTTTCTTT
TRBJ2-1,TRBV27,.,TRBD2,CASSTPYGGTSGRLGGEQFF,TGTGCCAGCAGTACCCCTTATGGGGGGACTAGCGGGAGGTTGGGAGGTGAGCAGTTCTTC
TRBJ2-3,TRBV30,.,TRBD2,CAWSVWAGGRSDTQYF,TGTGCCTGGAGTGTATGGGCGGGGGGGCGATCAGATACGCAGTATTTT
TRBJ1-2,TRBV10-3,.,TRBD1,CATHPSSGQGQNYGYTF,TGTGCCACCCACCCGAGTTCGGGACAGGGTCAAAACTATGGCTACACCTTC
TRBJ1-5,TRBV19,.,TRBD1,CASGTVNNQPQHF,TGTGCCAGTGGGACAGTGAACAATCAGCCCCAGCATTTT
TRBJ1-3,TRBV11-3,.,.,CASSLLRGRTSGNTIYF,TGTGCCAGCAGCTTACTTCGTGGCAGGACCTCTGGAAACACCATATATTTT
TRBJ1-1,TRBV6-5,.,.,CASSYFRGTEAFF,TGTGCCAGCAGTTACTTCCGAGGAACTGAAGCTTTCTTT
TRBJ2-5,TRBV2,once,.,CASSESSTQETQYF,TGTGCCAGCAGTGAAAGTAGCACCCAAGAGACCCAGTACTTC
TRBJ2-1,TRBV4-2,.,TRBD2,CASSQPGGGSYNEQFF,TGTGCCAGCAGCCAGCCCGGGGGGGGCTCCTACAATGAGCAGTTCTTC
TRBJ1-1,TRBV2,.,.,CASSSGAGTEAFF,TGTGCCAGCAGCTCAGGGGCTGGCACTGAAGCTTTCTTT
TRBJ1-1,TRBV27,.,.,CASSQRVRVWTEAFF,TGTGCCAGCAGTCAAAGGGTCAGGGTATGGACTGAAGCTTTCTTT
TRBJ2-1,TRBV7-2,.,.,CASSIDPISYNEQFF,TGTGCCAGCAGTATAGACCCAATCTCCTACAATGAGCAGTTCTTC
TRBJ2-1,TRBV24-1,.,.,CATSDLPPYNEQFF,TGTGCCACCAGTGATTTGCCCCCCTACAATGAGCAGTTCTTC
TRBJ1-5,TRBV19,.,.,CASSWRVDQPQHF,TGTGCCAGTAGTTGGAGGGTGGATCAGCCCCAGCATTTT
TRBJ2-2,TRBV30,.,.,CAWSHSGELFF,TGTGCCTGGAGTCACTCCGGGGAGCTGTTTTTT
TRBJ2-3,TRBV7-2,.,.,CASSLNPTDTQYF,TGTGCCAGCAGCTTAAATCCCACAGATACGCAGTATTTT
TRBJ2-7,TRBV6-5,.,.,CASSPARDGFYEQYF,TGTGCCAGCAGCCCCGCCCGGGACGGATTCTACGAGCAGTACTTC